Following are 26 T cell receptor beta chains from one sample sequenced in a study of blood T cell repertoires in COVID-19. The table came from immunoSEQ multiplex PCR; TCRdb's copy has only in-frame clones and leaves some out. The table shows 250,000 to 350,000 clones, with approximately 85% occurring only once. Sequencing input: PBMCs or T cells enriched from blood (not recorded which). These receptors all come from a woman aged 25-40 years who had recovered from COVID-19.

V and J are TRBV27 and TRBJ1-1; 10 bases match TRBD1. The V gene end was trimmed by 5 bases and the J gene end by 7 bases; junction bases not matched to a gene: 7. The CDR3 runs to 14 residues. Germline CDR1 MNHEY, CDR2 SMNVEV (reference sequence). The CDR3 loop reads CASSAPGTGVEAFF. CDR3 bases: TGTGCCAGCAGTGCCCCCGGGACAGGGGTTGAAGCTTTCTTT.

V is TRBV5-1 and J is TRBJ1-1; D uncertain. This CDR3 has 13 amino acids. Trimming pared 0 bases from V and 6 bases from J, leaving 9 bases between. From germline, CDR1 is SGHRS and CDR2 YFSETQ. In DNA, the CDR3 is TGCGCCAGCAGCTTGGGAATGCGGGCTGAAGCTTTCTTT. Its protein is CASSLGMRAEAFF. The full variable domain, its missing parts supplied by reference TRBV5-1 and TRBJ1-1, is KAGVTQTPRYLIKTRGQQVTLSCSPISGHRSVSWYQQTPGQGLQFLFEYFSETQRNKGNFPGRFSGRQFSNSRSEMNVSTLELGDSALYLCASSLGMRAEAFFGQGTRLTVV.

A few counts support this clone. The J gene is TRBJ1-2, the V gene TRBV12-3 or TRBV12-4, with 9 bases aligning to TRBD1. Trimming cost V 5 bases and J 6 bases; bases outside gene matches: 4. The CDR3 loop spans 13 amino acids. CDR3 protein: CASSRNRGHGYTF. Written as DNA, the CDR3 is TGTGCCAGCAGTCGGAACAGGGGGCATGGCTACACCTTC.

A few counts support this clone. The rearrangement links TRBV5-1 to TRBJ2-1; 9 bases are a match to TRBD2. The CDR3 length is 15 residues. In germline, CDR1 is SGHRS, CDR2 YFSETQ. V trimming: 5 bases; J trimming: 2 bases; junction bases outside the gene matches: 5. CDR3: CASSRIAGAYNEQFF. CDR3 DNA: TGCGCCAGCAGTCGGATAGCGGGAGCCTACAATGAGCAGTTCTTC.

This clone was seen a few times. The chain combines TRBV5-1 with TRBJ2-2, with 7 positions matching TRBD1. The CDR3 consists of 15 residues. The V gene's germline CDR1 is SGHRS and CDR2 YFSETQ. V lost 2 bases and J lost 5; bases outside the gene matches: 6. The CDR3 protein is CASSLVTGQTGELFF. The CDR3 DNA follows: TGCGCCAGCAGCTTAGTGACAGGGCAGACCGGGGAGCTGTTTTTT.

The chain combines TRBV19 with TRBJ1-5; unclear D gene. Trimming took off 2 bases at V and 6 bases at J, with 17 bases between the two ends. Per germline, CDR1 LNHDA and CDR2 SQIVND (reference sequence). The CDR3 is 16 amino acids. CDR3 in DNA: TGTGCCAGTAGTATATCCATAGGAGGGTATGCTCAGCCCCAGCATTTT. Its protein is CASSISIGGYAQPQHF.

The chain is built from TRBV7-3 and TRBJ2-5, with D tentatively TRBD2 (6 bases). Germline-derived CDR1 and CDR2 are SGHTA and FQGTGA. V lost 6 bases to trimming and J lost 1 base, with 15 bases between them. CDR3 length: 15 amino acids. As DNA, the CDR3 is TGTGCCAGCAGTTTTCTCAGCGGGCGCCAAGAGACCCAGTACTTC. This sequence encodes CASSFLSGRQETQYF.

The table lists this clone with a count of one. The gene calls are TRBV19 and TRBJ2-4; perhaps TRBD1 as D (5 bases). Germline-derived CDR1 and CDR2 are LNHDA and SQIVND (reference sequence). Between the trimmed V and J ends, which lost 5 bases and 0 bases, there was a span of 14 bases. This CDR3 region has 16 residues. In DNA, the CDR3 is TGTGCCAGTAGTGCCAACAGGCAGTTAGCCAAAAACATTCAGTACTTC. Amino acids: CASSANRQLAKNIQYF.

The gene calls are TRBV6-6 and TRBJ2-7, with D maybe TRBD1 (6 bases). The CDR3 covers 19 residues. V was pared by 7 bases and J by 3 bases, with 31 bases between. Per germline, CDR1 MNHNY and CDR2 SVGAGI (reference sequence). The CDR3 nucleotides are TGTGCCAGCACCTACAAAATTGACAGGATCCCATCGAGAGACTACGAGCAGTACTTC. Protein product: CASTYKIDRIPSRDYEQYF.

The chain combines TRBV5-4 with TRBJ1-2; weak D call: TRBD1 (6 bases). Looked up from germline, CDR1 is SGHNT and CDR2 is YYREEE (reference sequence). CDR3 size: 16 residues. The V and J ends lost 2 bases and 0 bases respectively, with 14 bases between them. The CDR3 reads CASSLVPGDANYGYTF. The CDR3 nucleotides are TGTGCCAGCAGCTTAGTCCCAGGGGACGCTAACTATGGCTACACCTTC.

The chain is built from TRBV7-8 and TRBJ2-7; 14 nucleotides align to TRBD2. This CDR3 is 18 amino acids long. The ends lost 3 bases at V and 4 bases at J; junction bases unmatched: 11. CDR1 is SGHVS, CDR2 FQNEAQ, per germline. CDR3 nucleotides: TGTGCCAGCAGCTTGGGACTAGCGGGAGAATTTGACGGGTACGAGCAGTACTTC. Its translation is CASSLGLAGEFDGYEQYF.

The V gene is TRBV7-9, the J gene TRBJ2-3; 7 nucleotides agree with TRBD1. Germline V gene lookup returns CDR1 SEHNR and CDR2 FQNEAQ (reference sequence). V lost 5 bases and J lost 4; bases outside the gene matches: 6. CDR3 length: 14 amino acids. This CDR3 is CASSPRGRADTQYF. In DNA form, the CDR3 reads TGTGCCAGCAGCCCGAGGGGGCGCGCAGATACGCAGTATTTT.

The rearrangement joins TRBV16 to TRBJ2-7, with D possibly TRBD2 on 6 matching bases. V was clipped by 4 bases and J by 4 bases, with 17 bases between them. This CDR3 has 15 residues. Germline V CDR1 and CDR2: KGHSY, FQNENV. The CDR3 loop reads CASSPTGRSGYEQYF. Here the CDR3 DNA reads TGTGCCAGCAGCCCCACGGGGCGGAGCGGGTACGAGCAGTACTTC. Full variable domain (missing parts from reference TRBV16 and TRBJ2-7): GEEVAQTPKHLVRGEGQKAKLYCAPIKGHSYVFWYQQVLKNEFKFLISFQNENVFDETGMPKERFSAKCLPNSPCSLEIQATKLEDSAVYFCASSPTGRSGYEQYFGPGTRLTVT.

This clone was found once. The chain carries TRBV9 and TRBJ2-1; 8 bases are shared with TRBD2. The CDR3 is 16 residues long. The junction had 9 bases not matched to a gene; V was cut back by 3 bases and J by 4 bases. From germline, CDR1 is SGDLS and CDR2 YYNGEE. Here the CDR3 DNA reads TGTGCCAGCAGCGGCCCCGGGACTAGGGGTTACAATGAGCAGTTCTTC. Translated: CASSGPGTRGYNEQFF.

The chain recombines TRBV28 with TRBJ1-6; TRBD1 aligns across 9 bases. CDR1 and CDR2 from the germline V gene are MDHEN and SYDVKM. V shed 1 base and J 8 bases; nucleotides not matched to a gene: 3. This CDR3 region has 15 residues. The CDR3 bases are TGTGCCAGCAGTTTATATGACAGGGGGTATTCACCCCTCCACTTT. The encoded protein is CASSLYDRGYSPLHF.

The chain joins TRBV9 to TRBJ1-1, with 7 nucleotides matching TRBD1. Trimming cost V 3 bases and J 2 bases; bases outside gene matches: 1. The CDR3 loop spans 13 amino acids. Germline lookup yields CDR1 SGDLS and CDR2 YYNGEE. The CDR3 protein is CASSEGGNTEAFF. DNA for the CDR3: TGTGCCAGCAGCGAAGGGGGCAACACTGAAGCTTTCTTT. The full variable domain, its missing parts supplied by reference TRBV9 and TRBJ1-1, is DSGVTQTPKHLITATGQRVTLRCSPRSGDLSVYWYQQSLDQGLQFLIQYYNGEERAKGNILERFSAQQFPDLHSELNLSSLELGDSALYFCASSEGGNTEAFFGQGTRLTVV.

The chain couples TRBV7-2 to TRBJ2-7; weak D call: TRBD2 (6 bases). Germline CDR1 reads SGHTA; CDR2 reads FQGNSA. There are 13 residues in the CDR3. V was cut by 3 bases and J by 3 bases, with 9 bases left in between. The CDR3 here is CASSLGLSYEQYF. The DNA for the CDR3 is TGTGCCAGCAGCTTGGGACTTAGCTACGAGCAGTACTTC.

The chain employs TRBV7-9 and TRBJ1-6, with a possible D match to TRBD1 (5 bases). V dropped 5 bases and J dropped 7 bases, with 15 bases sitting between them. The V gene's germline CDR1 is SEHNR and CDR2 FQNEAQ (reference sequence). This CDR3 region has 15 residues. The CDR3 DNA sequence: TGTGCCAGCAGCCGAGTGGGACGGGGGAATTCACCCCTCCACTTT. This translates into CASSRVGRGNSPLHF.

V usage is TRBV5-1 and J usage is TRBJ1-2; weak D call: TRBD1 (5 bases). This CDR3 has 13 residues. The V end was cut by 0 bases, the J end by 6 bases, with 9 bases between. Germline lookup yields CDR1 SGHRS and CDR2 YFSETQ. This CDR3 reads CASSLAGRDGYTF. CDR3 nucleotide sequence: TGCGCCAGCAGCTTGGCCGGCAGGGATGGCTACACCTTC.

The chain carries TRBV7-2 and TRBJ1-2, with D maybe TRBD1 (5 bases). Germline V lookup: CDR1 SGHTA, CDR2 FQGNSA. CDR3 size: 14 residues. The germline V and J ends were trimmed by 3 bases and 4 bases, with 12 bases remaining between them. The CDR3 loop reads CASSLGQGFYGYTF. CDR3 sequence (DNA): TGTGCCAGCAGCTTGGGTCAGGGTTTCTATGGCTACACCTTC.

The rearrangement links TRBV27 to TRBJ1-6; 8 bases agree with TRBD1. The germline CDR1 and CDR2 sequences are MNHEY and SMNVEV (reference sequence). Trimming cost V 10 bases and J 10 bases; bases outside gene matches: 9. CDR3 length equals 13 residues. The DNA of the CDR3 is TGTGCCACCCGGACAGGGAAGGGATCACCCCTCCACTTT. This translates into CATRTGKGSPLHF.

V is TRBV3-1 (or the pseudogene TRBV3-2) and J is TRBJ1-6, with D perhaps TRBD1 (5 bases). The germline V gene has CDR1 LGHDT and CDR2 YNNKEL (reference sequence). The CDR3 totals 15 residues. Deletions cut 5 bases from V and 3 bases from J, with 11 bases between. CDR3 in DNA: TGTGCCAGCAGCAAAGTCGACAGCTATAATTCACCCCTCCACTTT. Protein sequence: CASSKVDSYNSPLHF.

The gene calls are TRBV15 and TRBJ2-1, with 8 bases lining up with TRBD2. The CDR3 sequence is 16 residues long. Germline V gene sequence: CDR1 LNHNV, CDR2 YYDKDF (reference sequence). Trimming removed 0 bases from V and 7 bases from J; junction bases left unmatched: 8. The CDR3 protein is CATSRESGRAGNEQFF. The DNA of the CDR3 is TGTGCCACCAGCAGAGAGTCCGGGAGGGCCGGAAATGAGCAGTTCTTC.

This clone occurred once. The chain has TRBV11-3 and TRBJ1-2; TRBD1 aligns across 7 bases. The CDR3 totals 14 residues. Trimming cost V 2 bases and J 8 bases; bases outside gene matches: 8. Germline values: CDR1 SGHNT, CDR2 YENEEA. CDR3 protein: CASSLTAGGGGYTF. The CDR3 region has the DNA TGTGCCAGCAGCTTAACCGCAGGGGGTGGGGGCTACACCTTC.

The CDR3 region is CASSRDSANSPLHF. For the CDR3, the DNA is TGTGCCAGCTCACGGGACAGCGCAAATTCACCCCTCCACTTT. This chain uses TRBV18 with TRBJ1-6; 7 bases fit TRBD1. V lost 4 bases to trimming and J lost 7 bases; unmatched junction nucleotides: 4. This CDR3 is built from 14 residues. CDR1 is KGHSH and CDR2 is LQKENI in the germline V gene.

This clone has a single count. The CDR3 DNA reads TGTGCCAGCAGCTTGGCCGACGGGAATGAGCAGTTCTTC. Translation: CASSLADGNEQFF. The chain carries TRBV5-4 and TRBJ2-1, with D uncertain. The CDR3 is made up of 13 amino acids. V shed 0 bases and J shed 7 bases, with 8 bases lying between them. Looked up from germline, CDR1 is SGHNT and CDR2 is YYREEE (reference sequence).